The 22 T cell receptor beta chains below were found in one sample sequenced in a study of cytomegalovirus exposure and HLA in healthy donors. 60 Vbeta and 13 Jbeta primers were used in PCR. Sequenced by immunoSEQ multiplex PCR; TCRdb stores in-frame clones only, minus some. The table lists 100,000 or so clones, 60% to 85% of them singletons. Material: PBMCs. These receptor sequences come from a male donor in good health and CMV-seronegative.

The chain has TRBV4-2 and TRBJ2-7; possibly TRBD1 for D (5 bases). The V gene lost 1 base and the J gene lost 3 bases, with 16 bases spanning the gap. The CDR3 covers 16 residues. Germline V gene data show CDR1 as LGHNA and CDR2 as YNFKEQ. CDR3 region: CASSQGWSGNNYEQYF. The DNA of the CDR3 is TGTGCCAGCAGCCAAGGGTGGTCAGGGAATAACTACGAGCAGTACTTC.

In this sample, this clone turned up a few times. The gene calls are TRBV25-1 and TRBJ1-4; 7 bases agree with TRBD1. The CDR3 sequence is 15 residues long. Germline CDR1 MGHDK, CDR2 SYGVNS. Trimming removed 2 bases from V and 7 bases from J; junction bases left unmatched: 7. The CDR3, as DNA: TGTGCCAGCAGTGAAATTGACAGGGAAGCTGAAAAACTGTTTTTT. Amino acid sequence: CASSEIDREAEKLFF.

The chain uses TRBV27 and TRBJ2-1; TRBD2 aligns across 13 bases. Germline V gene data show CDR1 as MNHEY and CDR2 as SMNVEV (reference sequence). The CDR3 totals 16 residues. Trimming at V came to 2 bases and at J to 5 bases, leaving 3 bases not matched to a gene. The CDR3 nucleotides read TGTGCCAGCAGTTTACCGACTAGCGGGGGGAACAATGAGCAGTTCTTC. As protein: CASSLPTSGGNNEQFF.

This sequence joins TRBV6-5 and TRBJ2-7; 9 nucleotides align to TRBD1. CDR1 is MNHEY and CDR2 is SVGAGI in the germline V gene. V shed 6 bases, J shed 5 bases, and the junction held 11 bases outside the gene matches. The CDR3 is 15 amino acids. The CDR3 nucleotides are TGTGCCAGCAGACCCAGACAGGGGGTGAAAAACGAGCAGTACTTC. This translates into CASRPRQGVKNEQYF.

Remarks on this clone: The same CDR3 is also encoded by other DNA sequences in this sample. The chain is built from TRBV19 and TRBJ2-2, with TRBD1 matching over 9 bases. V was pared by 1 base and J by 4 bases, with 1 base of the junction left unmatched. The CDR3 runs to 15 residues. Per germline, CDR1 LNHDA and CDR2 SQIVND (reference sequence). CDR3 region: CASSIGTGVTGELFF. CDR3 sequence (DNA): TGTGCCAGTAGTATAGGGACAGGGGTCACCGGGGAGCTGTTTTTT.

The CDR3 loop is CASSESGRTYNEQFF. In DNA form, the CDR3 reads TGTGCCAGCAGCGAGAGCGGGAGAACCTACAATGAGCAGTTCTTC. J is TRBJ2-1 and V is TRBV11-2; 8 nucleotides agree with TRBD2. The CDR3 covers 15 residues. V trimming: 5 bases; J trimming: 2 bases; junction bases outside the gene matches: 5. Germline CDR1 and CDR2: SGHAT and FQNNGV.

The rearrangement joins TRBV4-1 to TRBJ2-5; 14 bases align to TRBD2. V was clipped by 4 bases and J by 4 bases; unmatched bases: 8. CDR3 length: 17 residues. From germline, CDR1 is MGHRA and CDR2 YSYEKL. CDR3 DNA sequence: TGCGCCAGCAGCCCGGGGACTAGCGGGAGAGGGCGAGAGACCCAGTACTTC. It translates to CASSPGTSGRGRETQYF.

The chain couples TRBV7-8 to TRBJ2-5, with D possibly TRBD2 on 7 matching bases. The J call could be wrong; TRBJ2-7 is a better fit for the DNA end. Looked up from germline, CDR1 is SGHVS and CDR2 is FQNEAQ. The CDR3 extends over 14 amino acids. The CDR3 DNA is TGTGCCAGCAGCCATGTGGGGGGGCGGAACGAGCAGTACTTC. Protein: CASSHVGGRNEQYF.

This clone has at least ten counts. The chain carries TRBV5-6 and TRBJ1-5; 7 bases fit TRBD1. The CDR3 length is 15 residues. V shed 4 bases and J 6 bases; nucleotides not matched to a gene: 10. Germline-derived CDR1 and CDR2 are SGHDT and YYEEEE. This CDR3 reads CASSARGGGGQPQHF. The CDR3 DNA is TGTGCCAGCAGCGCGAGAGGAGGGGGCGGTCAGCCCCAGCATTTT. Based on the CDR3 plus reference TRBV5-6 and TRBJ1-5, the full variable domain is DAGVTQSPTHLIKTRGQQVTLRCSPKSGHDTVSWYQQALGQGPQFIFQYYEEEERQRGNFPDRFSGHQFPNYSSELNVNALLLGDSALYLCASSARGGGGQPQHFGDGTRLSIL.

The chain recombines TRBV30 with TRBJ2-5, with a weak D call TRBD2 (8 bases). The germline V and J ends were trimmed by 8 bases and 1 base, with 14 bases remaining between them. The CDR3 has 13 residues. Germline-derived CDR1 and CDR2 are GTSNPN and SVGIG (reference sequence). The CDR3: CAREGASQETQYF. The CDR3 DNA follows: TGTGCCCGGGAGGGGGCCTCCCAAGAGACCCAGTACTTC.

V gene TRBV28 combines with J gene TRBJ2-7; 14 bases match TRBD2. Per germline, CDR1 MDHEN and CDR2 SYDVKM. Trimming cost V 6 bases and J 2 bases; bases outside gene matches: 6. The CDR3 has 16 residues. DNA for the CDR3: TGTGCCAGCAGCCCCGGACTAGCGGGAGGACCCTACGAGCAGTACTTC. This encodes CASSPGLAGGPYEQYF.

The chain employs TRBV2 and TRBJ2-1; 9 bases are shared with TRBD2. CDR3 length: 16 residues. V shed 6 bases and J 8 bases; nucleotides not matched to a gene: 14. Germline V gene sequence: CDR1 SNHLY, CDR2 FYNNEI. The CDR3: CASSPVRSGSKYEQFF. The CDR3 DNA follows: TGTGCCAGCAGCCCGGTCCGTAGCGGGAGTAAGTATGAGCAGTTCTTC.

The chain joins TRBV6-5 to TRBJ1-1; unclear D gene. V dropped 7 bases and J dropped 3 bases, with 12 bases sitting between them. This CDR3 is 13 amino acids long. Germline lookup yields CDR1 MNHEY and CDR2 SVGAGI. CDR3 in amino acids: CASIVAGDTEAFF. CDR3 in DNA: TGTGCCAGCATTGTAGCGGGAGACACTGAAGCTTTCTTT.

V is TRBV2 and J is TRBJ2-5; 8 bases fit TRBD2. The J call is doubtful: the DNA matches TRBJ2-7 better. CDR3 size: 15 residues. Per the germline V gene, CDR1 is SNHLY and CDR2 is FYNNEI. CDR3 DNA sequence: TGTGCCAGCAGTGCCACTAGCGGTGACCTCTCCGAGCAGTACTTC. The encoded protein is CASSATSGDLSEQYF.

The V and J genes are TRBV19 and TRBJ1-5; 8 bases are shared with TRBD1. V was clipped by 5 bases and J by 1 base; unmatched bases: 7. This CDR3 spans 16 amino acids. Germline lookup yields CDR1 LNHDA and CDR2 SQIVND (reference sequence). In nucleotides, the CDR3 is TGTGCCAGTAGTCAGCAGGGGGCCTGGAGCAATCAGCCCCAGCATTTT. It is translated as CASSQQGAWSNQPQHF.

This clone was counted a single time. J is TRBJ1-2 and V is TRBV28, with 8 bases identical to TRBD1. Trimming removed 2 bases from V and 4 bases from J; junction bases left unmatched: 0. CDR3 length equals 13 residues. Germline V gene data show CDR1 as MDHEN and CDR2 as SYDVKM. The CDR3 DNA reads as TGTGCCAGCAGTTTACAGGGGGCCTATGGCTACACCTTC. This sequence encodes CASSLQGAYGYTF.

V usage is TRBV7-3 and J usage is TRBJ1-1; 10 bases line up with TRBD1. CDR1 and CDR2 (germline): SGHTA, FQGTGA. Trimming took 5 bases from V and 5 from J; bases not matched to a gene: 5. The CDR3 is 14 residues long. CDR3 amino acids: CASSRDRGGTEAFF. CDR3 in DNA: TGTGCCAGCAGCCGGGACAGGGGAGGAACTGAAGCTTTCTTT.

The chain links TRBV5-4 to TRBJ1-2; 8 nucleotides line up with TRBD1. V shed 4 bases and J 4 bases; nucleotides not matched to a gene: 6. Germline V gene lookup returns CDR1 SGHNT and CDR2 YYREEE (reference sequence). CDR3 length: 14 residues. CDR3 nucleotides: TGTGCCAGCAGCGCGGGACAGGTCTCCTATGGCTACACCTTC. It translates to CASSAGQVSYGYTF.

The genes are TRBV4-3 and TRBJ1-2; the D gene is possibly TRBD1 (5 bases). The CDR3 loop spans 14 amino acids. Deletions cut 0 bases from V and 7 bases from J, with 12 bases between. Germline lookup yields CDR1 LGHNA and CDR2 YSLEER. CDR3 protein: CASSQEGGGGGYTF. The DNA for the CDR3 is TGCGCCAGCAGCCAAGAAGGCGGGGGGGGTGGCTACACCTTC.

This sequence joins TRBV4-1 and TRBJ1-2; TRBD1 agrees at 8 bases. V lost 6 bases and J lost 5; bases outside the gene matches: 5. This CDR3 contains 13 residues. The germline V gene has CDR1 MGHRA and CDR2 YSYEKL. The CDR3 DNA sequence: TGCGCCAGCAGGGCAGGGGGCGCGTATGGCTACACCTTC. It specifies CASRAGGAYGYTF.

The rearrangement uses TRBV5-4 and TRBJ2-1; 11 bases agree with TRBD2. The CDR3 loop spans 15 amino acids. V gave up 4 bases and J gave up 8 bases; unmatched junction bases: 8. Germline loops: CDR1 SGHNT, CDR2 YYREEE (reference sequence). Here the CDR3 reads CASSHPSGRWDEQFF. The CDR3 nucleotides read TGTGCCAGCAGCCACCCTAGCGGGAGGTGGGATGAGCAGTTCTTC.

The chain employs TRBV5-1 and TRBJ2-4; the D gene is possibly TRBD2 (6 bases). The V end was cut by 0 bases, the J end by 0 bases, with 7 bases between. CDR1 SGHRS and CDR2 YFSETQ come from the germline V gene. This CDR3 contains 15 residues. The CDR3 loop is CASSLGGVAKNIQYF. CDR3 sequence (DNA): TGCGCCAGCAGCTTGGGGGGGGTAGCCAAAAACATTCAGTACTTC. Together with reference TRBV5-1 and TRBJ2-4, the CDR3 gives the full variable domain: KAGVTQTPRYLIKTRGQQVTLSCSPISGHRSVSWYQQTPGQGLQFLFEYFSETQRNKGNFPGRFSGRQFSNSRSEMNVSTLELGDSALYLCASSLGGVAKNIQYFGAGTRLSVL.